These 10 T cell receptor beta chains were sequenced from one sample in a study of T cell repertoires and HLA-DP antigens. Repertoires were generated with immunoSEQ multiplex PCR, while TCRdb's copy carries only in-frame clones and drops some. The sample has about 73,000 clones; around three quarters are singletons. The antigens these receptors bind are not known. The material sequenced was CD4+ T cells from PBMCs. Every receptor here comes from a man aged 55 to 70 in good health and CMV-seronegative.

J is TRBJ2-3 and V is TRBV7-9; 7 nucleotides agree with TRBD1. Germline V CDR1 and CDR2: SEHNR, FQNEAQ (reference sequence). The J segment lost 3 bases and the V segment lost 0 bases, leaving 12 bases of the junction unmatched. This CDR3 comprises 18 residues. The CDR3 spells CASSLARGGPPTTDTQYF. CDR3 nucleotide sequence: TGTGCCAGCAGCTTAGCGCGAGGGGGCCCCCCTACGACAGATACGCAGTATTTT.

The CDR3 DNA follows: TGTGCCAGCAGCCCCGGACTAGCTGGGGATGAGCAGTTCTTC. The encoded protein is CASSPGLAGDEQFF. The rearrangement links TRBV9 to TRBJ2-1; 8 bases fit TRBD2. There are 14 residues in the CDR3. The ends lost 4 bases at V and 8 bases at J; junction bases unmatched: 8. CDR1 and CDR2 from the germline V gene are SGDLS and YYNGEE.

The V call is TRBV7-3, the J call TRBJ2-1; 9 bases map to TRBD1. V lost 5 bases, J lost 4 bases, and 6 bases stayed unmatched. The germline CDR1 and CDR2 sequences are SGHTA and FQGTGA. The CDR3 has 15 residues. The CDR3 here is CASSLTGGEYNEQFF. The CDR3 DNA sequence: TGTGCCAGCAGCCTCACAGGGGGCGAGTACAATGAGCAGTTCTTC.

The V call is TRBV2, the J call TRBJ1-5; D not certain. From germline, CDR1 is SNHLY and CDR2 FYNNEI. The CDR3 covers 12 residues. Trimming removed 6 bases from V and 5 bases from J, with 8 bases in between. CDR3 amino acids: CASRGLDQPQHF. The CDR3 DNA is TGTGCCAGCAGGGGGTTAGATCAGCCCCAGCATTTT.

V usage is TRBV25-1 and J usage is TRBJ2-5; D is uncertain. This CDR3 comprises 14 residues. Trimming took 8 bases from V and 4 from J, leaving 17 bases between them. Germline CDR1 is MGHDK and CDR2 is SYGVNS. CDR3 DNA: TGTGCCAGCGCCCCACCAGCAGTTCCAGAGACCCAGTACTTC. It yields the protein CASAPPAVPETQYF.

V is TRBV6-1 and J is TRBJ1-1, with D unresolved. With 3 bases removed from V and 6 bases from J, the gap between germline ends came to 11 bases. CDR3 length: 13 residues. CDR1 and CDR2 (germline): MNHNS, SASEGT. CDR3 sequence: CASSEFRGSEAFF. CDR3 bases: TGTGCCAGCAGTGAGTTTCGGGGTTCTGAAGCTTTCTTT.

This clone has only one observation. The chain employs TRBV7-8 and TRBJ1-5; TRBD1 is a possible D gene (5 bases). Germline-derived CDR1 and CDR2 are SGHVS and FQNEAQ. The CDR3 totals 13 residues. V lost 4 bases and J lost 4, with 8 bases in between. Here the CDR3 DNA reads TGTGCCAGCAGCTGGGGCTTGAATCAGCCCCAGCATTTT. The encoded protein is CASSWGLNQPQHF.

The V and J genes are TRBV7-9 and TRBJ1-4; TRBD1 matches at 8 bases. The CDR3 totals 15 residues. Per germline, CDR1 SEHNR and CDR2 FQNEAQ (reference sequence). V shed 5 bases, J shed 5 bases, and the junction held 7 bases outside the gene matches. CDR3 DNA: TGTGCCAGCAGCCTAGACAGGGGAAGGAATGAAAAACTGTTTTTT. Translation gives CASSLDRGRNEKLFF.

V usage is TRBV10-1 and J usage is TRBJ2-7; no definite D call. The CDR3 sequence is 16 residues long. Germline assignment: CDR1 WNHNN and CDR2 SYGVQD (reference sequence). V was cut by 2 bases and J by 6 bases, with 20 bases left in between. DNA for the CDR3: TGCGCCAGCAGTGAGGTGACCGACGGCAGTGGTGGCGAGCAGTACTTC. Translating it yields CASSEVTDGSGGEQYF.

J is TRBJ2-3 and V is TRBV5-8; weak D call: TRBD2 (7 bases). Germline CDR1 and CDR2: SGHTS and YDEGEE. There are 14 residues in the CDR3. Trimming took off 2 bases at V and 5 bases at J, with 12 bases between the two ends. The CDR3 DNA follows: TGTGCCAGCAGCTTACGGGGGGCCGGAGATACGCAGTATTTT. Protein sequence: CASSLRGAGDTQYF.